This T cell receptor beta chain comes out of a study of post-analysis software for immune sequencing data. General study results and limits: In patients, TRBV5-6, TRBV5-1 and TRBV20-1 belonged to roughly five TRBV segments found more frequently than in controls.

To note about this clonotype: Its target is unknown.

Tagging with unique molecular identifiers was a feature of the TCR beta cDNA libraries. TCRdb used MiXCR to reprocess the PCR reads, holding one entry per CDR3 protein. The table lists hundreds of thousands of distinct CDR3 sequences, 30% of them singletons. The junction had 9 bases not matched to a gene; V was cut back by 4 bases and J by 5 bases. Germline CDR1 and CDR2: SGDLS and YYNGEE. The CDR3 spans 16 residues. This rearrangement joins TRBV9 to TRBJ2-1, with 10 bases fitting TRBD2. The receptor was isolated from a girl aged 5-17 years with multiple sclerosis. The specimen was blood. The CDR3 sequence: CASSLLSGRFDNEQFF. The CDR3 coding sequence is TGTGCCAGCAGCCTCCTTAGCGGGAGGTTCGACAATGAGCAGTTCTTC.